This is a list of T cell receptor beta chains from one sample in a study of blood T cells in healthy people across ages. MiXCR, run by TCRdb on the 5' RACE reads, gives a single entry per CDR3 protein. The table has some 710,000 distinct CDR3 sequences, less than 60% seen once. Sequenced sample: blood. These TCRs come from a man aged 80 or over in good health. Each CDR3 is given without its conserved first and last residue.

CDR3 length,V gene,J gene,CDR3 protein
11,TRBV20-1,TRBJ1-6,SARDSYNSPLH
13,TRBV20-1,TRBJ2-7,SARDPLLGVPVQY
14,TRBV5-1,TRBJ2-5,ASSFKAGDGSETQY
14,TRBV5-4,TRBJ1-4,ASSPTGPATNEKLF
12,TRBV6-2/TRBV6-3,TRBJ2-7,ASRKDHTTYEQY
12,TRBV6-1,TRBJ1-1,ASSQADRGGEAF
14,TRBV25-1,TRBJ2-5,ASSESGRGEGETQY
12,TRBV28,TRBJ1-2,ASGNKRQTMGYT
13,TRBV10-3,TRBJ1-2,AIADVRLTLYGYT
12,TRBV5-6,TRBJ1-2,ASSLFGQSYGYT
13,TRBV12-3/TRBV12-4,TRBJ2-3,ASSFPGLGTDTQY
14,TRBV20-1,TRBJ2-1,SARDLGGDVGNEQF
10,TRBV6-2/TRBV6-3,TRBJ2-7,ASSYYGGEQY
10,TRBV20-1,TRBJ1-1,SAEGQVPEAF
14,TRBV5-1,TRBJ1-1,ASSSGGTGSNTEAF
12,TRBV30,TRBJ1-2,ACTRADLNYGYT
12,TRBV6-4,TRBJ2-1,ASSGLAGGYEQF
13,TRBV30,TRBJ2-1,AWSVGQHLGNEQF
9,TRBV7-8,TRBJ2-2,ASSLVDELF
15,TRBV7-2,TRBJ2-1,ASSQRGSSVLMGEQF
12,TRBV6-6,TRBJ1-6,ASSYSGTGSPLH
11,TRBV27,TRBJ1-1,ASSYLANTEAF
12,TRBV12-3/TRBV12-4,TRBJ1-2,ASSWTGGIDGYT
14,TRBV2,TRBJ2-1,ASKRTGTALYNEQF
12,TRBV25-1,TRBJ2-2,ASSAVGEAGELF
12,TRBV27,TRBJ1-1,ASSLRQGLTEAF
12,TRBV27,TRBJ2-3,ASSDSGQKKTQY
11,TRBV4-2,TRBJ2-1,ASSRGSGSEQF
13,TRBV5-1,TRBJ2-5,ASSLDAGEEETQY
10,TRBV28,TRBJ2-3,ASRQGHEAQY
11,TRBV24-1,TRBJ1-1,ATSDGQPRGAF
12,TRBV7-2,TRBJ1-2,ASSDGAGDYGYT
13,TRBV20-1,TRBJ2-1,SATSGAGAYNEQF
16,TRBV7-3,TRBJ2-5,ASSLGVGGTGGFNEQY
13,TRBV12-3/TRBV12-4,TRBJ1-6,ASSLATGVNSPLH
12,TRBV6-5,TRBJ2-7,ASSYSRGGGEQY
13,TRBV5-8,TRBJ2-5,ASSLGQGMMDEQY
9,TRBV20-1,TRBJ2-7,SASGPYEQY
14,TRBV5-4,TRBJ2-1,ASSLTGEKAYNEQF
11,TRBV10-2,TRBJ2-5,ASDFGQGNEQY
12,TRBV7-3,TRBJ1-1,ASSFGGQGTEAF
19,TRBV28,TRBJ2-7,ASSLGPWGRQPPNNGHEQY
12,TRBV5-1,TRBJ2-3,ASSLEGPGDTQY
12,TRBV7-9,TRBJ1-5,ASSPGGLESPQH
16,TRBV4-3,TRBJ2-5,ASSQNAGTGTIQETQY
10,TRBV6-2/TRBV6-3,TRBJ2-5,ASRRHRETQY
13,TRBV12-3/TRBV12-4,TRBJ2-7,ASSFRTLSSYEQY
15,TRBV7-3,TRBJ2-6,ASSLGGRSSGANVLT
13,TRBV7-3,TRBJ2-1,ASSLTSDFGNEQF
14,TRBV6-5,TRBJ1-1,ASSYTLRGENTEAF
13,TRBV5-1,TRBJ2-7,ASSSPGQGSHEQY
12,TRBV5-1,TRBJ2-5,ASSPGQSPGTQY
17,TRBV20-1,TRBJ2-7,SARDKGRGMGLADGEQY
15,TRBV25-1,TRBJ2-5,ASSDPGTTWRGETQY
13,TRBV18,TRBJ1-2,ASSPGTGGHYGYT
11,TRBV6-6,TRBJ2-5,ASSGHLQETQY
12,TRBV7-2,TRBJ2-1,ASSLSPATNEQF
9,TRBV12-3/TRBV12-4,TRBJ2-7,ATSAVYEQY
13,TRBV20-1,TRBJ1-6,SATTPSSYNSPLH
14,TRBV12-3/TRBV12-4,TRBJ2-1,ASSLSRDRVRNEQF